These 9 T cell receptor beta chains came from one sample sequenced in a study of cytomegalovirus exposure and HLA in healthy donors (dated by TCRdb to about 2017). Library prep was done by the immunoSEQ multiplex PCR assay. A mixture of 60 forward primers for TCR Vbeta segments and 13 reverse primers for TCR Jbeta segments was used in the multiplex PCR. TCRdb obtained this table from immuneACCESS and retained in-frame rearrangements with V and J assigned. These tables miss some clones; where compared with another copy, unresolved V genes account for less than half of the shortfall, and the remainder is unexplained. The sample table contains under 200,000 clones; only one count was recorded for around 79% of them. The top ten hold 7.4% of the sample. Material: PBMCs. These receptors were obtained from a male donor in good health and CMV-seropositive.

For the CDR3, the DNA is TGTGCCAGCAGCGTGGGAGCGAACACCGGGGAGCTGTTTTTT. The encoded protein is CASSVGANTGELFF. The chain is built from TRBV9 and TRBJ2-2; D perhaps matches TRBD2 (5 bases). The germline V and J ends were trimmed by 2 bases and 0 bases, with 5 bases remaining between them. In germline, CDR1 is SGDLS, CDR2 YYNGEE. There are 14 residues in the CDR3. The full variable domain, completed using reference TRBV9 and TRBJ2-2, is DSGVTQTPKHLITATGQRVTLRCSPRSGDLSVYWYQQSLDQGLQFLIQYYNGEERAKGNILERFSAQQFPDLHSELNLSSLELGDSALYFCASSVGANTGELFFGEGSRLTVL.

The chain employs TRBV20-1 and TRBJ2-1; a possible D gene is TRBD2 (6 bases). This CDR3 contains 11 residues. Trimming shortened V by 7 bases and J by 10 bases, and 14 bases separated the two germline ends. Germline V gives CDR1 DFQATT, CDR2 SNEGSKA (reference sequence). CDR3 sequence reads: CSGWGEEEQFF. For the CDR3, the DNA is TGCAGTGGTTGGGGGGAGGAGGAGCAGTTCTTC.

The rearrangement uses TRBV7-3 and TRBJ2-5; D possibly corresponds to TRBD2 (6 bases). Germline assignment: CDR1 SGHTA and CDR2 FQGTGA. This CDR3 has 15 amino acids. Trimming left V 3 bases short and J 1 base short, with 12 bases between. In nucleotides, the CDR3 is TGTGCCAGCAGCTTGTCCGGGACTGCCCAAGAGACCCAGTACTTC. It encodes CASSLSGTAQETQYF.

The chain recombines TRBV25-1 with TRBJ2-2, with a possible D match to TRBD2 (5 bases). CDR3 size: 16 residues. CDR1 MGHDK and CDR2 SYGVNS come from the germline V gene. V lost 1 base and J 1 base, leaving 10 bases between the germline ends. CDR3 nucleotide sequence: TGTGCCAGCAGTGAATGGGGAGTTGGGAACACCGGGGAGCTGTTTTTT. The encoded protein is CASSEWGVGNTGELFF.

Only a few counts were recorded for this clone. A read error may account for a junction end that differs from germline. The chain carries TRBV7-7 and TRBJ1-4, with 10 nucleotides matching TRBD1. Germline-derived CDR1 and CDR2 are SSHAT and FNYEAQ (reference sequence). There are 15 residues in the CDR3. In nucleotides, the CDR3 is TGTGCTAGCAGCCCTTCTCCGGGACAGGGGTATGAGCTGTTTTTT. Translation: CASSPSPGQGYELFF.

This clone occurred a few times. The rearrangement uses TRBV13 and TRBJ2-6; D is ambiguous. V lost 3 bases and J lost 4, with 7 bases in between. The CDR3 is 14 amino acids. Germline V gene lookup returns CDR1 PRHDT and CDR2 FYEKMQ (reference sequence). The CDR3 protein is CASSFTDGANVLTF. The CDR3 coding sequence is TGTGCCAGCAGCTTCACAGACGGGGCCAACGTCCTGACTTTC.

V usage is TRBV6-6 and J usage is TRBJ2-7, with 7 bases fitting TRBD1. The CDR3 sequence is 14 residues long. Germline trimming cut 2 bases from V and 3 bases from J; bases unmatched to any gene: 4. Germline CDR1 reads MNHNY; CDR2 reads SVGAGI (reference sequence). CDR3 protein: CASSYDHRGYEQYF. As DNA, the CDR3 is TGTGCCAGCAGTTACGACCACAGGGGCTACGAGCAGTACTTC.

The genes are TRBV9 and TRBJ2-1, with TRBD1 identical over 9 bases. The V and J ends lost 3 bases and 8 bases, in that order; junction bases with no gene match: 12. The germline V gene encodes CDR1 SGDLS and CDR2 YYNGEE. CDR3 length equals 16 residues. CDR3: CASSGSGTGRRHEQFF. The CDR3 nucleotides are TGTGCCAGCAGCGGGTCTGGGACAGGGCGGAGGCATGAGCAGTTCTTC.

The chain combines TRBV7-8 with TRBJ2-2, with a weak D call TRBD1 (6 bases). V was cut by 2 bases and J by 2 bases, with 18 bases left in between. CDR1 SGHVS and CDR2 FQNEAQ come from the germline V gene. The CDR3 covers 18 residues. The CDR3 sequence is CASSLIPTGPLNTGELFF. The CDR3 DNA is TGTGCCAGCAGCTTAATCCCTACAGGGCCCCTTAACACCGGGGAGCTGTTTTTT.